The text below deals with one T cell receptor (beta chain). What it binds is unknown. Assay: immunoSEQ multiplex PCR; the TCRdb copy retains only in-frame clones and omits some. This repertoire shows tens of thousands of clones, roughly 92% found once; its top ten account for about 0.3%. This sample was included in a study of graft-versus-host responses after intestinal transplantation. General study points: Among circulating GvH clones, peak levels were associated with early post-transplant declines in HvG clones. Allografts from individuals with graft-donor T cell macrochimerism displayed high graft-versus-host to host-versus-graft clonal ratios. Analysis identified GvH clones in recipient marrow, with some appearing first in ileum or blood.

Germline V gene sequence: CDR1 SGHRS, CDR2 YFSETQ. V lost 2 bases and J lost 3; bases outside the gene matches: 10. This CDR3 contains 18 residues. The source was unstimulated CD4+ T cells sorted from spleen or lymph node cells, collected before intestinal transplant. The rearrangement joins TRBV5-1 to TRBJ2-2, with TRBD2 matching over 10 bases. The receptor was isolated from a human donor who received an intestinal transplant. The CDR3 DNA follows: TGCGCCAGCAGCTTATTAGGACTAGCGGCCGAATACACCGGGGAGCTGTTTTTT. This codes for CASSLLGLAAEYTGELFF. The variable domain in full, with the rest retrieved from reference TRBV5-1 and TRBJ2-2, is KAGVTQTPRYLIKTRGQQVTLSCSPISGHRSVSWYQQTPGQGLQFLFEYFSETQRNKGNFPGRFSGRQFSNSRSEMNVSTLELGDSALYLCASSLLGLAAEYTGELFFGEGSRLTVL.